This T cell receptor beta chain was profiled in a study of T cell responses to AZD1222 COVID-19 vaccine. Study-wide context: It was second doses at about 4 or about 12 weeks that were pooled.

Assay: immunoSEQ multiplex PCR; the TCRdb copy retains only in-frame clones and omits some. The top ten clones hold roughly 7% of a sample with about 120,000 clones, 90% of them seen once. Germline values: CDR1 LGHNA, CDR2 YNFKEQ. The CDR3 length is 17 residues. V was pared by 3 bases and J by 8 bases, with 7 bases of the junction left unmatched. Of note for this clone: Its target is not known.

Study-wide points: Recipients of two AZD1222 doses showed rising Spike-specific TCR breadth and depth. At study baseline, merely a handful of AZD1222 recipients were seropositive.

The TCR was taken from an adult in good health. The specimen comprised peripheral blood, sampled on day 0 of AZD1222 vaccination. The chain has TRBV4-2 and TRBJ2-1, with 16 bases that match TRBD2. The DNA for the CDR3 is TGTGCCAGCAGCCATACGACCGGGACTAGCGGGAGGGATGAGCAGTTCTTC. This encodes CASSHTTGTSGRDEQFF.